This TCR beta chain is drawn from a study of cytotoxic CD8 clonotypes in ibrutinib-treated CLL. Some clones are missing from TCRdb's copy, which holds only in-frame ones; the method was immunoSEQ multiplex PCR. Of about 200,000 clones listed, just over 70% are singletons. CDR1 SNHLY and CDR2 FYNNEI come from the germline V gene. After removal of 1 base from V and 5 bases from J, the junction contained 11 bases not matched to a gene. The CDR3 consists of 16 residues. The chain recombines TRBV2 with TRBJ2-7; 7 positions agree with TRBD1. The sample consisted of PBMCs, taken after 12 months of ibrutinib treatment. The receptor comes from a human donor with chronic lymphocytic leukemia. The CDR3 region has the DNA TGTGCCAGCAGTGAAGAAGGGGGCAGGGTGGGCGACGAGCAGTACTTC. Its protein is CASSEEGGRVGDEQYF. Using reference TRBV2 and TRBJ2-7 for the parts outside the CDR3, the full variable domain is EPEVTQTPSHQVTQMGQEVILRCVPISNHLYFYWYRQILGQKVEFLVSFYNNEISEKSEIFDDQFSVERPDGSNFTLKIRSTKLEDSAMYFCASSEEGGRVGDEQYFGPGTRLTVT.